This is a list of T cell receptor beta chains from one sample in a study of CD8+CD57+ T cells in acquired aplastic anemia. MiXCR was run by TCRdb on the reads, yielding one entry per CDR3 protein. The sample shows about 210,000 distinct CDR3 sequences, 30% to 40% of them seen only once. The sample consisted of sorted CD4+, CD8+, or CD8+CD57+ T cells (not recorded which) from PBMCs. The receptors originated from a human donor in good health, serving as a control. Both conserved end residues are trimmed from each CDR3.

j_gene: TRBJ1-1
v_gene: TRBV2
CDR3aa: ASRAGGRIEAF

j_gene: TRBJ2-7
v_gene: TRBV7-9
CDR3aa: ASASGGAGEQY

j_gene: TRBJ2-1
v_gene: TRBV12-3/TRBV12-4
CDR3aa: ASTPSGQNNEQF

j_gene: TRBJ2-5
v_gene: TRBV2
CDR3aa: ASMRGRGAKSGETQY

j_gene: TRBJ1-2
v_gene: TRBV7-2
CDR3aa: ASSLGMAGVGYT

j_gene: TRBJ1-2
v_gene: TRBV4-1
CDR3aa: ASSQPLGGPTNGGGYT

j_gene: TRBJ1-3
v_gene: TRBV18
CDR3aa: ASSPGGSTGNTIY

j_gene: TRBJ2-2
v_gene: TRBV29-1
CDR3aa: SVETHVRTGELF

j_gene: TRBJ1-2
v_gene: TRBV11-1
CDR3aa: ASSQGGSWANYGYT

j_gene: TRBJ1-1
v_gene: TRBV4-1
CDR3aa: ASSQASDRMNTEAF

j_gene: TRBJ1-5
v_gene: TRBV4-1
CDR3aa: ASSPGGLTYSNQPQH

j_gene: TRBJ2-1
v_gene: TRBV24-1
CDR3aa: ASSAVSSGGFNEQF

j_gene: TRBJ1-4
v_gene: TRBV20-1
CDR3aa: SASSGGFGNEKLF

j_gene: TRBJ2-1
v_gene: TRBV7-9
CDR3aa: ASSRGPTNEQF